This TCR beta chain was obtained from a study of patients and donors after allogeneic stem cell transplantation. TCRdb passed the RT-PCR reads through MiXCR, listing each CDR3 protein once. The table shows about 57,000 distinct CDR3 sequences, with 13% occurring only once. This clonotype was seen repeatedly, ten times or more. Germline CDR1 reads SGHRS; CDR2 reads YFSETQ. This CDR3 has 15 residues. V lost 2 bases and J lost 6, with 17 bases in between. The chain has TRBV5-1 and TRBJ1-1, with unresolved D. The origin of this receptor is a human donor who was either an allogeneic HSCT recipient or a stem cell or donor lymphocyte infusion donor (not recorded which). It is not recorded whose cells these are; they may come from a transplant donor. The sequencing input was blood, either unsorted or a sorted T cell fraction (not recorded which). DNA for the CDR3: TGCGCCAGCAGCTTTTGTTTCGCGCCATGGGCTGAAGCTTTCTTT. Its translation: CASSFCFAPWAEAFF.